The 5 T cell receptor beta chains below were found in one sample sequenced in a study of PD-L1 blockade in urothelial cancer. As to time point: peripheral blood 6 weeks after treatment start. Repertoires were generated with immunoSEQ multiplex PCR, while TCRdb's copy carries only in-frame clones and drops some. The table includes about 76,000 clones, around 93% detected once. The input for sequencing was PBMCs, taken around atezolizumab (anti-PD-L1) treatment. The receptors come from a woman of 80 years or more with urothelial cancer.

V gene TRBV5-1 combines with J gene TRBJ2-6, with D possibly being TRBD2 (6 bases). This CDR3 is 19 amino acids long. Trimming pared 4 bases from V and 0 bases from J, leaving 20 bases between. In germline, CDR1 is SGHRS, CDR2 YFSETQ. The CDR3 region is CASSPGEVPIFSGANVLTF. The CDR3 region has the DNA TGCGCCAGCAGCCCCGGGGAGGTTCCTATCTTCTCTGGGGCCAACGTCCTGACTTTC.

This chain links TRBV6-5 with TRBJ2-7; 11 bases line up with TRBD1. Germline V lookup: CDR1 MNHEY, CDR2 SVGAGI. The CDR3 has 15 residues. The V segment lost 4 bases and the J segment 4 bases; nucleotides outside the gene matches: 6. CDR3 region: CASSSRTGGGYEQYF. CDR3 bases: TGTGCCAGCAGTTCCCGGACAGGGGGCGGGTACGAGCAGTACTTC.

CDR3 DNA: TGTGCCAGCAGTCCCGGACAGGGGAGAGAAGCTTTCTTT. Amino acid sequence: CASSPGQGREAFF. V usage is TRBV25-1 and J usage is TRBJ1-1, with TRBD1 identical over 9 bases. The CDR3 runs to 13 residues. The V gene's germline CDR1 is MGHDK and CDR2 SYGVNS. V trimming: 5 bases; J trimming: 8 bases; junction bases outside the gene matches: 6.

J is TRBJ2-1 and V is TRBV30, with TRBD2 matching 10 bases. V was pared by 1 base and J by 9 bases, with 12 bases of the junction left unmatched. CDR1 and CDR2 from the germline V gene are GTSNPN and SVGIG (reference sequence). CDR3 length equals 16 residues. CDR3 in amino acids: CAWSAEVAGGSVEQFF. Written as DNA, the CDR3 is TGTGCCTGGAGTGCCGAGGTAGCGGGAGGTTCGGTTGAGCAGTTCTTC.

This sequence joins TRBV9 and TRBJ2-1, with TRBD2 matching 10 bases. CDR1 is SGDLS and CDR2 is YYNGEE in the germline V gene. The CDR3 runs to 16 residues. With V trimmed by 0 bases and J by 6 bases, 6 bases remained unmatched. CDR3 DNA sequence: TGTGCCAGCAGCGTAGCCGGGACTAGCGCCTCCAATGAGCAGTTCTTC. It is translated as CASSVAGTSASNEQFF.